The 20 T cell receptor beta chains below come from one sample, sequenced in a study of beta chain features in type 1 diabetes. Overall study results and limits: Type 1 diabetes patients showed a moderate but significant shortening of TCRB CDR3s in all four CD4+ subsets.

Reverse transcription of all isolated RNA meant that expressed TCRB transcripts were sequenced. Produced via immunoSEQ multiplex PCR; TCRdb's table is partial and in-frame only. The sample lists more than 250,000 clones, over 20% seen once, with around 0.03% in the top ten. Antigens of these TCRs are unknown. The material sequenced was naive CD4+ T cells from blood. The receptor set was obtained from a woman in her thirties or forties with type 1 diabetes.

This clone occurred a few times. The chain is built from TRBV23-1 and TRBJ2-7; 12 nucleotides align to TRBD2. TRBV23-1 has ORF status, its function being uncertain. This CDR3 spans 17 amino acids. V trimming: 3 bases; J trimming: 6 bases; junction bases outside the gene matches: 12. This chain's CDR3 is CASSHLVTSGGICEQYF. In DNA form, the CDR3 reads TGCGCCAGCAGTCATCTTGTGACTAGCGGGGGAATTTGCGAGCAGTACTTC.

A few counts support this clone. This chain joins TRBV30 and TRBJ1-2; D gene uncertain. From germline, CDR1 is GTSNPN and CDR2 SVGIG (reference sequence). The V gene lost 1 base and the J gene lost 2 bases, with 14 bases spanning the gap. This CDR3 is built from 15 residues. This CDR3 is CAWSGGTRGNYGYTF. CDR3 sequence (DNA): TGTGCCTGGAGTGGCGGAACTCGTGGGAACTATGGCTACACCTTC.

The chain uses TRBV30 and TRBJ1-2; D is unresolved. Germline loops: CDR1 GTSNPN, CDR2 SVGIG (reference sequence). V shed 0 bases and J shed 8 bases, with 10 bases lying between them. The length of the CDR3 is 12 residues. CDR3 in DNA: TGTGCCTGGAGTGTACGGTACTCGGGCTACACCTTC. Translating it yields CAWSVRYSGYTF.

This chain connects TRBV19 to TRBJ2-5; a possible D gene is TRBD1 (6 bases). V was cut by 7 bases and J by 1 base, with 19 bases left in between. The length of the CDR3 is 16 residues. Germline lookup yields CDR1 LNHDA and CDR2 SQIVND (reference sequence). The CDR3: CASTPAAGEGQETQYF. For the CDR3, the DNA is TGTGCCAGTACTCCCGCGGCAGGGGAAGGCCAAGAGACCCAGTACTTC.

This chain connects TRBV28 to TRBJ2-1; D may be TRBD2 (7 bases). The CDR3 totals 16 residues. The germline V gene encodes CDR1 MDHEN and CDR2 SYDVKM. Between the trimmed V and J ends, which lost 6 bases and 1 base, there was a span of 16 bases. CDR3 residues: CASRMGGGSSYNEQFF. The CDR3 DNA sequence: TGTGCCAGCAGGATGGGGGGCGGGAGTTCCTACAATGAGCAGTTCTTC.

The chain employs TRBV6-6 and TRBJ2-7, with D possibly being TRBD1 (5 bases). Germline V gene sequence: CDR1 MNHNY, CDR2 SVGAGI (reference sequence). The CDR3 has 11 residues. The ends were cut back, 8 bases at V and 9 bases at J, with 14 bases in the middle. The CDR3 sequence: CASGIRDGQYF. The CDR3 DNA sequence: TGTGCCAGCGGAATCAGGGATGGGCAGTACTTC.

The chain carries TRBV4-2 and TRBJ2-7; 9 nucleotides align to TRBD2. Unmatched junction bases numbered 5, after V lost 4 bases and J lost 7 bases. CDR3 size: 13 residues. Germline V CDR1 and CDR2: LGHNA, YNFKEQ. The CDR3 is CASSLRTSEEQYF. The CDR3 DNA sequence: TGTGCCAGCAGCCTTCGGACTAGCGAGGAGCAGTACTTC.

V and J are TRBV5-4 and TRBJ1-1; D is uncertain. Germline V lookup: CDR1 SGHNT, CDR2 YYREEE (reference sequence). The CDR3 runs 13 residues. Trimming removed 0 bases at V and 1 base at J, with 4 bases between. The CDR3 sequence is CASSLAQNTEAFF. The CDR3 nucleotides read TGTGCCAGCAGCTTGGCACAGAACACTGAAGCTTTCTTT.

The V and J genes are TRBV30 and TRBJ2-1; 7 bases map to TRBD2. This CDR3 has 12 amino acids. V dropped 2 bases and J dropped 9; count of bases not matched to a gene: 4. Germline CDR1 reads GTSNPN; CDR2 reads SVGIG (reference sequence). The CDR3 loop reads CAWSSSGGEQFF. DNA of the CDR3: TGTGCCTGGAGTTCCTCGGGGGGTGAGCAGTTCTTC.

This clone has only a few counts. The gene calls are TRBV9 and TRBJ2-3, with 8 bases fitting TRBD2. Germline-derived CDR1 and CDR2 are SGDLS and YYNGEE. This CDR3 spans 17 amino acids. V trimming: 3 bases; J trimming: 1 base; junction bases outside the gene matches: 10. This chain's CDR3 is CASSGSAGGLGTDTQYF. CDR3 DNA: TGTGCCAGCAGCGGAAGCGCGGGGGGATTGGGCACAGATACGCAGTATTTT.

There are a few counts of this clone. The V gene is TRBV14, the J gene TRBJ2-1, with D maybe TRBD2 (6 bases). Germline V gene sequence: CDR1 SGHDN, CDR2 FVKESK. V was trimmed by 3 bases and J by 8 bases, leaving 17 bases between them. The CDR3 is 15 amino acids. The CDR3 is CASSQLLTGTHEQFF. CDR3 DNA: TGTGCCAGCAGCCAGCTTCTAACGGGGACTCATGAGCAGTTCTTC. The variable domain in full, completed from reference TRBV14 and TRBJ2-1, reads EAGVTQFPSHSVIEKGQTVTLRCDPISGHDNLYWYRRVMGKEIKFLLHFVKESKQDESGMPNNRFLAERTGGTYSTLKVQPAELEDSGVYFCASSQLLTGTHEQFFGPGTRLTVL.

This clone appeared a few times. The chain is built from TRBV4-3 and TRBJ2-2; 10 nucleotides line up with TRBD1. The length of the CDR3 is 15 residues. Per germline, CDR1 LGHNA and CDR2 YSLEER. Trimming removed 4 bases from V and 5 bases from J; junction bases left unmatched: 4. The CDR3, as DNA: TGCGCCAGCAGCCCCCGGACAGGGGGAACCGGGGAGCTGTTTTTT. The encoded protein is CASSPRTGGTGELFF.

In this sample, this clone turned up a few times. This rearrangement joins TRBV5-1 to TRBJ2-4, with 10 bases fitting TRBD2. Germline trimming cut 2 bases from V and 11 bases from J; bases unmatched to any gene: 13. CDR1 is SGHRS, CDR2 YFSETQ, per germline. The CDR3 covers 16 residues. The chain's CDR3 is CASSFSSGSASSVQYF. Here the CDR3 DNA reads TGCGCCAGCAGCTTCTCTAGCGGGAGCGCGAGTTCGGTTCAGTACTTC.

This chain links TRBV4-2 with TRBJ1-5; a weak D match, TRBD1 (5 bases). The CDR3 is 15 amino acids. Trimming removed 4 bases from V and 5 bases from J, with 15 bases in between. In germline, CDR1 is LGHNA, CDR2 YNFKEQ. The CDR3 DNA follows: TGTGCCAGCAGCCTGACAGACCTCCCCGATCAGCCCCAGCATTTT. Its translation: CASSLTDLPDQPQHF.

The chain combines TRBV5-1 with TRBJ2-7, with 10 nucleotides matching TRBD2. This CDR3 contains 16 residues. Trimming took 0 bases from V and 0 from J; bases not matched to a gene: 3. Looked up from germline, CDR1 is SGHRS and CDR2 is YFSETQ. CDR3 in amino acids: CASSLVASGSSYEQYF. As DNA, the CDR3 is TGCGCCAGCAGCTTGGTTGCTAGCGGGAGCTCCTACGAGCAGTACTTC.

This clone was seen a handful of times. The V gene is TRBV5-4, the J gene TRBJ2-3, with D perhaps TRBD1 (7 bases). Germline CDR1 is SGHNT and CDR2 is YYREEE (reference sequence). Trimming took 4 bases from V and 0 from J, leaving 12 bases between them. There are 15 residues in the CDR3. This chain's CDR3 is CASSGGTASTDTQYF. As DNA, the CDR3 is TGTGCCAGCAGCGGGGGGACAGCTAGCACAGATACGCAGTATTTT.

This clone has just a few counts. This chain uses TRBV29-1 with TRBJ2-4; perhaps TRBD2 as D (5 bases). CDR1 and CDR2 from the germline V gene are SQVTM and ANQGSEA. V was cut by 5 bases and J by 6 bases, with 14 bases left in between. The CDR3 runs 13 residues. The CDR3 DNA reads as TGCAGCGTTTCTCGAGGGTTGGGAAACATTCAGTACTTC. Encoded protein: CSVSRGLGNIQYF. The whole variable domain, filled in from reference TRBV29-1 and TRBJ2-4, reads SAVISQKPSRDICQRGTSLTIQCQVDSQVTMMFWYRQQPGQSLTLIATANQGSEATYESGFVIDKFPISRPNLTFSTLTVSNMSPEDSSIYLCSVSRGLGNIQYFGAGTRLSVL.

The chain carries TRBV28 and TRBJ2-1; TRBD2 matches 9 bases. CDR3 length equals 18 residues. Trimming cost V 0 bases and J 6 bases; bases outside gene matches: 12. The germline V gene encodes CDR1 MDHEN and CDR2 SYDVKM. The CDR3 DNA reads TGTGCCAGCAGTTTATGGTCCCTGGCGGGAGGGTCGGGCAATGAGCAGTTCTTC. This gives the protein CASSLWSLAGGSGNEQFF.

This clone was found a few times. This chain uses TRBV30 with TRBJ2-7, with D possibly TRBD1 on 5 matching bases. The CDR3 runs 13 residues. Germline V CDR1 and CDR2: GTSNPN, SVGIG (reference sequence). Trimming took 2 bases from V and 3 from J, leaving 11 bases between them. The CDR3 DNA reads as TGTGCCTGGAGTCCCGACAGAAACTACGAGCAGTACTTC. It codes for CAWSPDRNYEQYF. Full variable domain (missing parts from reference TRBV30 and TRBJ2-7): SQTIHQWPATLVQPVGSPLSLECTVEGTSNPNLYWYRQAAGRGLQLLFYSVGIGQISSEVPQNLSASRPQDRQFILSSKKLLLSDSGFYLCAWSPDRNYEQYFGPGTRLTVT.

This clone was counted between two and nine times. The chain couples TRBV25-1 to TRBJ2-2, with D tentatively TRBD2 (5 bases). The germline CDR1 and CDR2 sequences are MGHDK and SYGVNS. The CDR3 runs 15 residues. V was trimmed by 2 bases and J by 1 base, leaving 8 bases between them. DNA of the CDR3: TGTGCCAGCAGTGAACCGGCGGGGAACACCGGGGAGCTGTTTTTT. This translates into CASSEPAGNTGELFF.